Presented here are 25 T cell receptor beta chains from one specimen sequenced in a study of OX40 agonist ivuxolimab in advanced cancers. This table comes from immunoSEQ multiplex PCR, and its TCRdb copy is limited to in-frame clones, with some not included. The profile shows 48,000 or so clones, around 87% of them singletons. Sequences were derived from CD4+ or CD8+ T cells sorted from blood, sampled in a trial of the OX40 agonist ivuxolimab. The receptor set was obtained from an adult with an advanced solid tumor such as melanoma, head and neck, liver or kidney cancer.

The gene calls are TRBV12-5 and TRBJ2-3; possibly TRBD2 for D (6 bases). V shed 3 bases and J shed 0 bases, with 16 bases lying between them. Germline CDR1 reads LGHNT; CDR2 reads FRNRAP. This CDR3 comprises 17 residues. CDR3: CASGFRGRGLSTDTQYF. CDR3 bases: TGTGCTAGTGGTTTCCGCGGGCGGGGCTTGAGCACAGATACGCAGTATTTT.

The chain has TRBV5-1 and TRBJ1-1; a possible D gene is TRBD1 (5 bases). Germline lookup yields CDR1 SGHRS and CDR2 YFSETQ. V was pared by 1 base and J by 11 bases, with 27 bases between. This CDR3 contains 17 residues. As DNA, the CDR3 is TGCGCCAGCAGCTTGAAGTTGATATCAGACAGATTAAACGAGGCTTTCTTT. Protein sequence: CASSLKLISDRLNEAFF.

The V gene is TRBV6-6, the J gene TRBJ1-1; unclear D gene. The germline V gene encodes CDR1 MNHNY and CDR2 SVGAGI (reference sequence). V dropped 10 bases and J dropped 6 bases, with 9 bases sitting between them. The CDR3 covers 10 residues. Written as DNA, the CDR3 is TGTGCCACGTACGGGGCTGAAGCTTTCTTT. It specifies CATYGAEAFF.

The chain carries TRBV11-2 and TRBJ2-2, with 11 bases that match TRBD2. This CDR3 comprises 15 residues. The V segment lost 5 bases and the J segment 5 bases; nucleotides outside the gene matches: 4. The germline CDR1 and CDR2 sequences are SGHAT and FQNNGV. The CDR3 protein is CASSATSGSTGELFF. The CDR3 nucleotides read TGTGCCAGCAGCGCCACTAGCGGGAGTACCGGGGAGCTGTTTTTT.

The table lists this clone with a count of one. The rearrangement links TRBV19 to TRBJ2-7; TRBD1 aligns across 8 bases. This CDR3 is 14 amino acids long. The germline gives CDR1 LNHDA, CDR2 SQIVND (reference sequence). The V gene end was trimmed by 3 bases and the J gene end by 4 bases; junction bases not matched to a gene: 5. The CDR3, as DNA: TGTGCCAGTAGTATCCAGGGGGCTACTTACGAGCAGTACTTC. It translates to CASSIQGATYEQYF.

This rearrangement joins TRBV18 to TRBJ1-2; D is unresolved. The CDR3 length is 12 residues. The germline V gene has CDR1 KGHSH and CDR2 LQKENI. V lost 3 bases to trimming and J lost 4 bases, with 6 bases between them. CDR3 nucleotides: TGTGCCAGCTCACCCTCTGCCTATGGCTACACCTTC. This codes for CASSPSAYGYTF. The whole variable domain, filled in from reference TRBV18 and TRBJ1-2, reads NAGVMQNPRHLVRRRGQEARLRCSPMKGHSHVYWYRQLPEEGLKFMVYLQKENIIDESGMPKERFSAEFPKEGPSILRIQQVVRGDSAAYFCASSPSAYGYTFGSGTRLTVV.

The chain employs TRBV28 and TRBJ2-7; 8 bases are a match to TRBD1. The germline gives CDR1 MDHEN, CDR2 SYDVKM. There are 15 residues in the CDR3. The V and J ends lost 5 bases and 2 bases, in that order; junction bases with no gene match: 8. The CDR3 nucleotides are TGTGCCAGCAGTGTCACAGGGGGGCATACCTACGAGCAGTACTTC. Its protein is CASSVTGGHTYEQYF.

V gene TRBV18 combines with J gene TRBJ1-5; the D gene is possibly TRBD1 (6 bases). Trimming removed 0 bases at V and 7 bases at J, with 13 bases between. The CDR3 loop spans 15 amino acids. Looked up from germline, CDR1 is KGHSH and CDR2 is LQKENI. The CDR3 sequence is CASSPPGHPGQPQHF. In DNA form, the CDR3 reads TGTGCCAGCTCACCACCGGGACACCCAGGGCAGCCCCAGCATTTT.

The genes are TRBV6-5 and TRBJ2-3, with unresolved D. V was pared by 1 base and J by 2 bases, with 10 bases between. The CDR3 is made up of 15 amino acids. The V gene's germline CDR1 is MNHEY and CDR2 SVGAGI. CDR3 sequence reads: CASSYYGPLTDTQYF. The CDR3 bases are TGTGCCAGCAGTTACTACGGACCCCTCACAGATACGCAGTATTTT.

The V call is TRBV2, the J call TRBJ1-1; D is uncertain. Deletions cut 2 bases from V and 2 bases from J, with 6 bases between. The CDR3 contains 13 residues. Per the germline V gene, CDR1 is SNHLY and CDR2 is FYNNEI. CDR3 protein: CASSEFGNTEAFF. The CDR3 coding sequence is TGTGCCAGCAGTGAATTTGGAAACACTGAAGCTTTCTTT.

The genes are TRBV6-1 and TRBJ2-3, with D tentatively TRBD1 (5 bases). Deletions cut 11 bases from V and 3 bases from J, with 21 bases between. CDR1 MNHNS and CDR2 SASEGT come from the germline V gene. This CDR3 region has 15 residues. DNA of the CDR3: TGTGCCGTCTCATCAGGGCTAGTCGGGACAGATACGCAGTATTTT. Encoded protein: CAVSSGLVGTDTQYF.

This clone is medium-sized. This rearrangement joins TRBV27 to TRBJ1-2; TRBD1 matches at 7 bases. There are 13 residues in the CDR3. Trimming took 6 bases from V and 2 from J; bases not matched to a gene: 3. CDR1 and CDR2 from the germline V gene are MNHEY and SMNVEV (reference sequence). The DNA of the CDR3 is TGTGCCAGCAGGAGGGGGCTCAACTATGGCTACACCTTC. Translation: CASRRGLNYGYTF.

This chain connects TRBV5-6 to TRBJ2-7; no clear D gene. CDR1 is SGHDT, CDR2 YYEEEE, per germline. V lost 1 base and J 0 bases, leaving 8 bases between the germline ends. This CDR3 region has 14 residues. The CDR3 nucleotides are TGTGCCAGCAGCTTGTTTGATCTCTCCTACGAGCAGTACTTC. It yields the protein CASSLFDLSYEQYF.

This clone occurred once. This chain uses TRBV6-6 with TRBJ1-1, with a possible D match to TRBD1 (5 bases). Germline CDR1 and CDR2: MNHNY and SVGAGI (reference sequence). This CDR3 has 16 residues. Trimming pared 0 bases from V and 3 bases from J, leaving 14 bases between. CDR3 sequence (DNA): TGTGCCAGCAGTTACTCGATGTGGGGCCAGTACACTGAAGCTTTCTTT. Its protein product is CASSYSMWGQYTEAFF.

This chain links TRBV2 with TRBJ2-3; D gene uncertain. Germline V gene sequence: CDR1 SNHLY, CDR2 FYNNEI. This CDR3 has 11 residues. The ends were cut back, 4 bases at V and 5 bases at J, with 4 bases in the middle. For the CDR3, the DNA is TGTGCCAGCAGTGTTCAAGATACGCAGTATTTT. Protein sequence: CASSVQDTQYF.

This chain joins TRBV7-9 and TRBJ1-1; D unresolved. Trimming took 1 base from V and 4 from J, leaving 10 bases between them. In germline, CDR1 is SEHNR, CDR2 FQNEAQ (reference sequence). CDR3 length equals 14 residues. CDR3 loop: CASSLVGMITEAFF. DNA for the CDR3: TGTGCCAGCAGCTTAGTAGGGATGATCACTGAAGCTTTCTTT.

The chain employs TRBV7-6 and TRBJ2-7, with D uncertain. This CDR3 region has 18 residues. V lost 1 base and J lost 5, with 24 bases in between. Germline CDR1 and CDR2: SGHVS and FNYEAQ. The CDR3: CASSLGPELSQIRNEQYF. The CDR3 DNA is TGTGCCAGCAGCTTAGGCCCGGAATTGTCCCAAATCAGGAACGAGCAGTACTTC.

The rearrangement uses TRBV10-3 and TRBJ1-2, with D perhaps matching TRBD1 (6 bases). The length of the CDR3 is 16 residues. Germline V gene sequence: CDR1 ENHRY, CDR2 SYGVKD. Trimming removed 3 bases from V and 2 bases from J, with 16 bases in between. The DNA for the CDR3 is TGTGCCATCAGTGAAGACCCAGCACAGGGCAACTATGGCTACACCTTC. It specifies CAISEDPAQGNYGYTF.

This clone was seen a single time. Written as DNA, the CDR3 is TGTGCCAGCAGCTGGGGGACAGGGGGCAGGTCCGAGCAGTACTTC. It encodes CASSWGTGGRSEQYF. The chain joins TRBV7-9 to TRBJ2-5; 12 bases align to TRBD1. The assigned J gene may be wrong: the sequence end matches TRBJ2-7 better. The CDR3 loop spans 15 amino acids. Germline V CDR1 and CDR2: SEHNR, FQNEAQ (reference sequence).

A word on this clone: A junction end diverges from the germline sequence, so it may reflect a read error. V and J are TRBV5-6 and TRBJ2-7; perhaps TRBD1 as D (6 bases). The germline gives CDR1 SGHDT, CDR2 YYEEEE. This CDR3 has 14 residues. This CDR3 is CASSRTGQSYKQYF. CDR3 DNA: TGTGCCAGCAGCCGAACCGGACAGTCCTACAAGCAGTACTTC.

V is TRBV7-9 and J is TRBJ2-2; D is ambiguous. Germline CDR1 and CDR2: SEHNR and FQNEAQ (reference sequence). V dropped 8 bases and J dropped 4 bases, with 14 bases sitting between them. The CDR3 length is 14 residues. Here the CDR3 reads CASSKMYATGELFF. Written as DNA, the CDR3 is TGTGCCAGCTCCAAGATGTATGCCACCGGGGAGCTGTTTTTT.

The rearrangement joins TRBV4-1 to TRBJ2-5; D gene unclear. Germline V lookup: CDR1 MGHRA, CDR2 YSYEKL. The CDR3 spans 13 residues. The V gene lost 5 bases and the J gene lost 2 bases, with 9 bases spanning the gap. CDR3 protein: CASSVGRQETQYF. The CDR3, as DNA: TGCGCCAGCAGCGTCGGACGGCAAGAGACCCAGTACTTC.

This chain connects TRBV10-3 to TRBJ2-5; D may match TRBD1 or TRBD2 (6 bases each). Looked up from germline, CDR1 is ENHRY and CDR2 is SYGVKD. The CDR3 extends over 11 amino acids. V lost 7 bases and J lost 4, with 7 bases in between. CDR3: CAIKGGETQYF. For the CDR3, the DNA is TGTGCCATCAAGGGGGGAGAGACCCAGTACTTC.

CDR3: CASSLGPGQGSYEQYF. DNA for the CDR3: TGTGCCAGCAGCTTAGGTCCGGGACAGGGGTCTTACGAGCAGTACTTC. V is TRBV7-9 and J is TRBJ2-7, with 10 bases identical to TRBD1. Germline V gene data show CDR1 as SEHNR and CDR2 as FQNEAQ (reference sequence). The CDR3 is 16 amino acids. Germline trimming cut 1 base from V and 4 bases from J; bases unmatched to any gene: 7.

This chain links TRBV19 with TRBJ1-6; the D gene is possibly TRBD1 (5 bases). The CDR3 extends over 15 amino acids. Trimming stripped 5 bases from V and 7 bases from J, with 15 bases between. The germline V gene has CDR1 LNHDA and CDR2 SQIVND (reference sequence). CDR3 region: CASSGGSSRNSPLHF. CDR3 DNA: TGTGCCAGTAGTGGGGGGAGCTCGAGGAATTCACCCCTCCACTTT.